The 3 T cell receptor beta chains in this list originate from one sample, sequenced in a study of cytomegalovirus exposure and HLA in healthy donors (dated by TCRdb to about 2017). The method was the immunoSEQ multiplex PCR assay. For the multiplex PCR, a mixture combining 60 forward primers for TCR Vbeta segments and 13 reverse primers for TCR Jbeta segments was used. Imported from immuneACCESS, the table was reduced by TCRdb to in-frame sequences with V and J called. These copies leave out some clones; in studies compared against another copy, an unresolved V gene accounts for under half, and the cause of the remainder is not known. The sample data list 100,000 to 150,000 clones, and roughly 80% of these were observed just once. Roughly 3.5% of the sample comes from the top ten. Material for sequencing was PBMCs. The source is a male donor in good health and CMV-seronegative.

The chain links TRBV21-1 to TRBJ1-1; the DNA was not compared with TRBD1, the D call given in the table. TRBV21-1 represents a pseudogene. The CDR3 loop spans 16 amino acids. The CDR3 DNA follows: TGTGCCAGCAGCAAAGGGACAGGGGGTGGGAACACTGAAGCTTTCTTT. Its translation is CASSKGTGGGNTEAFF.

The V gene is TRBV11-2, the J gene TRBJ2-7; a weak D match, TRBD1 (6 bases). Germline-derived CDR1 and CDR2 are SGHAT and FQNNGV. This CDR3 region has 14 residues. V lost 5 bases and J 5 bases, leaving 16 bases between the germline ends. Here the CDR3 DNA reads TGTGCCAGCAGCCCCTCTTACAGGGTCCACGAGCAGTACTTC. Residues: CASSPSYRVHEQYF. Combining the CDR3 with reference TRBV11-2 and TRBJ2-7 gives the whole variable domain EAGVAQSPRYKIIEKRQSVAFWCNPISGHATLYWYQQILGQGPKLLIQFQNNGVVDDSQLPKDRFSAERLKGVDSTLKIQPAKLEDSAVYLCASSPSYRVHEQYFGPGTRLTVT.

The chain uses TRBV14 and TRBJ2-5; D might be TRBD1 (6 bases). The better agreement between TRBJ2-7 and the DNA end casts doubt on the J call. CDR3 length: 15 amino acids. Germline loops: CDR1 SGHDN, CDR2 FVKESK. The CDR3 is CASSQEGGVFYEQYF. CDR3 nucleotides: TGTGCCAGCAGCCAAGAAGGGGGAGTCTTCTACGAGCAGTACTTC.